This T cell receptor beta chain emerged from a study of Graves' ophthalmopathy and Graves' hyperthyroidism. The J segment lost 6 bases and the V segment lost 7 bases, leaving 16 bases of the junction unmatched. The CDR3 contains 15 residues. Germline V gives CDR1 DFQATT, CDR2 SNEGSKA (reference sequence). Beta-chain TCR CDR3 regions were amplified from RNA transcripts. The authors performed first-round RT-PCR with HTBI primers and then a second-round multiplex PCR. TCRdb processed the multiplex PCR reads anew with MiXCR; each CDR3 protein has one entry. This table holds hundreds of thousands of distinct CDR3 sequences, more than 40% found once. This clonotype was picked up many times. Disease in donors with ophthalmopathy had moderate-to-severe activity, CAS ≥3, NOSPECS ≥4 and under 3 months' duration.

The gene calls are TRBV20-1 and TRBJ1-2, with TRBD1 matching over 8 bases. This clonotype was sampled from an adult man with Graves' ophthalmopathy. The sequenced sample consisted of peripheral blood. This chain's CDR3 is CSGDGQGLNEDGYTF. Written as DNA, the CDR3 is TGCAGTGGCGACGGACAGGGATTAAATGAGGATGGCTACACCTTC.